This is a list of T cell receptor beta chains from one sample in a study of Graves' ophthalmopathy and Graves' hyperthyroidism. Each CDR3 protein gets one entry after TCRdb re-called the multiplex PCR reads with MiXCR. The sample has roughly 500,000 distinct CDR3 sequences; approximately 14% are singletons. Sequencing used blood. The source is a woman in her twenties or thirties with Graves' ophthalmopathy. Each CDR3 is given with its conserved first and last residue. D genes are given only for firm matches. The size field is filled for only some rows; it gives once, few, many or a size class.

J gene,D gene,clone size,V gene,CDR3 DNA,CDR3 protein
TRBJ1-1,TRBD1,-,TRBV6-1,TGTGCCAGCAGTGATAAGAGGGACAGGGACACTGAAGCTTTCTTT,CASSDKRDRDTEAFF
TRBJ2-6,-,few,TRBV5-1,TGCGCCAGCTCGAAATTCCATCCTGACTCTGGGGCCAACGTCCTGACTTTC,CASSKFHPDSGANVLTF
TRBJ2-6,-,-,TRBV5-1,TGCGCCAGCAGCCTAACGAAACAATCCGGTGGGGCCAACGTCCTGACTTTC,CASSLTKQSGGANVLTF
TRBJ1-5,-,many,TRBV12-5,TGTGCTAGTGGTTTGGAAAGGCAGCCCCAGCATTTT,CASGLERQPQHF
TRBJ1-5,TRBD1,-,TRBV19,TGTGCCAGTAGTAACAGGGGGGTCCCTCAGCCCCAGCATTTT,CASSNRGVPQPQHF
TRBJ2-5,TRBD2,many,TRBV10-3,TGTGCCATCAGTGAGTCGGCGGGAGGAAGGGAGACCCAGTACTTC,CAISESAGGRETQYF
TRBJ1-5,TRBD1,many,TRBV12-3/TRBV12-4,TGTGCCAGCAGCCTACAGGGGCGTTATAGCAATCAGCCCCAGCATTTT,CASSLQGRYSNQPQHF
TRBJ2-2,TRBD1,many,TRBV12-3/TRBV12-4,TGTGCCAGCAGAGGGGGCCCGAACACCGGGGAGCTGTTTTTT,CASRGGPNTGELFF
TRBJ2-5,-,many,TRBV28,TGTGCCAGCAGTTTTAGGCTAGGACAGCAAGAGACCCAGTACTTC,CASSFRLGQQETQYF
TRBJ2-2,-,many,TRBV4-1,TGCGCCAGCAGCCAAGTGCGGGACGGCACCGGGGAGCTGTTTTTT,CASSQVRDGTGELFF
TRBJ2-7,TRBD1,many,TRBV28,TGTGCCAGCAGATCACCCCACAGGGGCTCCTACGAGCAGTACTTC,CASRSPHRGSYEQYF
TRBJ2-7,-,-,TRBV30,TGTGCCTGGAGTGTACCGGTCACCCACGAGCAGTACTTC,CAWSVPVTHEQYF
TRBJ1-2,-,-,TRBV28,TGTGCCAGCAGTTTATCGGAGCAGGGAAGAATCTATGGCTACACCTTC,CASSLSEQGRIYGYTF
TRBJ2-3,-,once,TRBV24-1,TGTGCCACCAGTCCGTTGGGGCTAGGAGATACGCAGTATTTT,CATSPLGLGDTQYF
TRBJ1-6,-,many,TRBV6-5,TGTGCCAGCAGTTGGATCGGTGCCTCCTATAATTCACCCCTCCACTTT,CASSWIGASYNSPLHF
TRBJ2-2,TRBD1,-,TRBV15,TGTGCCACCAGCAGAGAGCAGGGGGCTGGGACCGGGGAGCTGTTTTTT,CATSREQGAGTGELFF
TRBJ2-7,-,many,TRBV12-3/TRBV12-4,TGTGCCAGCAGTTTCGGGGCGCCGGGCTACGAGCAGTACTTC,CASSFGAPGYEQYF
TRBJ1-1,-,few,TRBV28,TGTGCCAACAGTTTCGTCGGTAACACTGAAGCTTTCTTT,CANSFVGNTEAFF
TRBJ1-2,TRBD1,-,TRBV28,TGTGCCAGCAGCCAAGCCCCGGGACAGGGCTATGGCTACACCTTC,CASSQAPGQGYGYTF
TRBJ2-2,-,many,TRBV28,TGTGCCAGCAGTGACAGATGGGGGACCGGGGAGCTGTTTTTT,CASSDRWGTGELFF
TRBJ2-7,-,-,TRBV2,TGTGCCAGCAGTGACCCGCCGACGTTGGGGCAGCGCTACGAGCAGTACTTC,CASSDPPTLGQRYEQYF
TRBJ2-5,-,many,TRBV11-2,TGTGCCAGCAGCTTAGTGCCGGGCGCGGTGGTAGAGACCCAGTACTTC,CASSLVPGAVVETQYF
TRBJ2-7,TRBD1,many,TRBV6-1,TGTGCCAGCAGTCCCTACGGACAGGGGTCCTACGAGCAGTACTTC,CASSPYGQGSYEQYF
TRBJ1-3,-,few,TRBV29-1,TGCAGCGTTTATTTGTCTGGAAACACCATATATTTT,CSVYLSGNTIYF
TRBJ1-2,-,many,TRBV12-5,TGTGCTAGTGGTCCAAAGGGTGGCTACACCTTC,CASGPKGGYTF
TRBJ2-5,-,-,TRBV11-2,TGTGCCAGCAGCTTATACGTACAAACCATGGGAGGAGAGACCCAGTACTTC,CASSLYVQTMGGETQYF
TRBJ1-1,-,-,TRBV3-1,TGTGCCATCAGCCCGCATGCAGGGAACACTGAAGCTTTCTTT,CAISPHAGNTEAFF
TRBJ2-6,-,many,TRBV2,TGTGCCAGCGAACAGGGGGCCAACGTCCTGACTTTC,CASEQGANVLTF
TRBJ2-5,-,many,TRBV6-1,TGTGCCAGCAGTGAAGGACGGAGACGGACCATGATTGAAGAGACCCAGTACTTC,CASSEGRRRTMIEETQYF
TRBJ2-5,-,many,TRBV10-1,TGCGCCAGCAGTGAGTCGGTCAAAGGGGGACTCCCCCAGTACTTC,CASSESVKGGLPQYF
TRBJ2-5,-,-,TRBV30,TGTGCCTGGAGTGAATTTGGGCGATTCCAAGAGACCCAGTACTTC,CAWSEFGRFQETQYF
TRBJ1-5,-,many,TRBV6-2/TRBV6-3,TGTGCCAGCAGTTATTTCTATGGGCAGCCCCAGCATTTT,CASSYFYGQPQHF
TRBJ1-5,TRBD1,few,TRBV4-1,TGCGCCAGCAGCCAAGTCCTTACAGGGGAGGGCAATCAGCCCCAGCATTTT,CASSQVLTGEGNQPQHF
TRBJ2-5,-,-,TRBV9,TGTGCCAGCAGCGCCAGCAGGGGGGGAGAGACCCAGTACTTC,CASSASRGGETQYF
TRBJ1-2,-,-,TRBV5-1,TGCGCCAGGAAGAGGGGCCTTAATGGCTACACCTTC,CARKRGLNGYTF
TRBJ1-6,-,-,TRBV10-3,TGTGCCATCAGTGTGGGGCAGGGGATCAGTAATTCACCCCTCCACTTT,CAISVGQGISNSPLHF
TRBJ1-2,-,many,TRBV6-1,TGTGCCAGCAGCTTTCAAAATTATGTCGGGGTTGGCTACACCTTC,CASSFQNYVGVGYTF
TRBJ1-2,-,many,TRBV24-1,TGTGCCACCAGTGATTCGTCCAGGCCTAACTATGGCTACACCTTC,CATSDSSRPNYGYTF
TRBJ2-3,-,many,TRBV6-5,TGTGCCAGCAGTTACTCGAGTCCAGATACGCAGTATTTT,CASSYSSPDTQYF
TRBJ1-1,-,many,TRBV12-3/TRBV12-4,TGTGCCAGCAGTCCGGACACGGGGAGAGTAACTGAAGCTTTCTTT,CASSPDTGRVTEAFF
TRBJ2-4,-,many,TRBV5-1,TGCGCCAGCAGCTTGGGGCCCAGGGGCCGCGGGAGCATTCAGTACTTC,CASSLGPRGRGSIQYF
TRBJ1-5,-,-,TRBV6-2/TRBV6-3,TGTGCCAGCGGTGGGTCCTCCCGGCCCCAGCATTTT,CASGGSSRPQHF